This TCR beta chain was retrieved from a study of early T cells in non-severe SARS-CoV-2 infection. Across the whole study: Chains from this unsorted whole-blood bulk RNA could not be paired. Study-wide results and limits: Missing private and CD4 specificities, VDJdb matching favored anti-spike CD8 responses.

Unique molecular identifiers tagged individual cDNA molecules. Each CDR3 protein gets one entry after TCRdb re-called the 5' RACE reads with MiXCR. The table records about 64,000 distinct CDR3 sequences, around 20% of them present only once. The CDR3 is made up of 11 amino acids. Germline-derived CDR1 and CDR2 are DFQATT and SNEGSKA (reference sequence). The V gene lost 2 bases and the J gene lost 12 bases, with 13 bases spanning the gap. This clonotype was detected only a few times. Its target is not known. This chain links TRBV20-1 with TRBJ1-1, with D possibly matching TRBD1 (5 bases). This specimen was whole blood, taken at baseline. The receptor comes from an adult who was a healthcare worker with PCR-confirmed SARS-CoV-2 infection or an uninfected control (not recorded which). Here the CDR3 reads CSARFRRETFF. The CDR3, as DNA: TGCAGTGCTAGATTCCGCAGGGAAACTTTCTTT.